This T cell receptor beta chain stems from a study of identical twins' blood T cells. Study-level results: Each donor's most abundant TCRbeta clonotypes shared more CDR3 sequences with her twin than unrelated donors. V gene usage reportedly matched far better within twin pairs than unrelated donors.

Germline V gives CDR1 MRHNA, CDR2 SNTAGT. The CDR3 covers 15 residues. Trimming stripped 0 bases from V and 4 bases from J, with 10 bases between. From the 5' RACE reads, TCRdb called clonotypes with MiXCR, one entry per CDR3 protein. The data hold fewer than 450,000 distinct CDR3 sequences, with around 30% observed a single time. For this clonotype: What it binds is unknown.

The chain recombines TRBV6-4 with TRBJ2-1; no reliable D call. The sample consisted of PBMCs. The TCR sequence derives from a woman aged 18-49 years in good health. CDR3 sequence (DNA): TGTGCCAGCAGTGACTCGGGCAGGAGTTACAATGAGCAGTTCTTC. This encodes CASSDSGRSYNEQFF.